The T cell receptor beta chain under discussion was sequenced for a study of blood T cells in healthy people across ages. PCR was performed a second time for 7 to 11 cycles using a sample-barcoded 5' primer and a J-beta primer mix. TCRdb reprocessed the 5' RACE reads via MiXCR and lists one record per CDR3 protein. Here the sample spans approximately 760,000 distinct CDR3 sequences, around 25% being singletons. After removal of 1 base from V and 0 bases from J, the junction contained 3 bases not matched to a gene. Germline CDR1 is DFQATT and CDR2 is SNEGSKA (reference sequence). This CDR3 is built from 14 residues. Per sample, extraction of total RNA gave at least 6 micrograms in every case. These data are also associated with another study on T cells of mothers and their children.

The chain is built from TRBV20-1 and TRBJ2-7; TRBD1 matches at 7 bases. This clonotype was sampled from a boy between 5 and 17 years old in good health. Source material: blood. Here the CDR3 DNA reads TGCAGTGCTAGAGTGGGGACAGTCTCCTACGAGCAGTACTTC. Its translation: CSARVGTVSYEQYF.